Presented here are 9 T cell receptor beta chains from one specimen sequenced in a study of neoadjuvant nivolumab and ipilimumab in lung cancer. TCRdb's table, derived via immunoSEQ multiplex PCR, lists solely in-frame clones and lacks some. The data show about 18,000 clones, more than 75% seen once. The sample here was tumor tissue, taken after neoadjuvant nivolumab, alone or with ipilimumab, at or shortly before surgery. The origin of the receptors is an adult with non-small cell lung cancer.

This chain links TRBV19 with TRBJ2-2, with TRBD2 matching 7 bases. This CDR3 is built from 14 residues. Germline V gene data show CDR1 as LNHDA and CDR2 as SQIVND (reference sequence). Trimming cost V 1 base and J 7 bases; bases outside gene matches: 3. This CDR3 reads CASSIGLALGELFF. DNA of the CDR3: TGTGCCAGTAGTATAGGACTAGCCCTCGGGGAGCTGTTTTTT.

This chain uses TRBV29-1 with TRBJ2-1; no reliable D call. Trimming cost V 2 bases and J 4 bases, with 6 bases left between them. The CDR3 length is 12 residues. Germline V CDR1 and CDR2: SQVTM, ANQGSEA. The CDR3 DNA is TGCAGCGTTGAAAGAGAATACAATGAGCAGTTCTTC. This gives the protein CSVEREYNEQFF.

Comments on this clone: Germline and junction disagree at one end, which may indicate a read error. This chain connects TRBV28 to TRBJ2-7; the D is unclear. The CDR3 is made up of 12 amino acids. Germline CDR1 reads MDHEN; CDR2 reads SYDVKM. CDR3: CASSSRSHEQYF. The DNA of the CDR3 is TGTGCCAGCAGTTCCCGCTCCCACGAGCAGTACTTC.

The gene calls are TRBV13 and TRBJ2-5, with unresolved D. Germline CDR1 reads PRHDT; CDR2 reads FYEKMQ (reference sequence). Trimming removed 1 base at V and 4 bases at J, with 4 bases between. This CDR3 comprises 12 residues. This chain's CDR3 is CASSLDRETQYF. In DNA form, the CDR3 reads TGTGCCAGCAGCTTAGACCGAGAGACCCAGTACTTC.

V gene TRBV5-1 combines with J gene TRBJ2-1; possible D gene TRBD1, 6 bases. V was trimmed by 4 bases and J by 4 bases, leaving 18 bases between them. CDR3 length: 16 residues. CDR1 is SGHRS and CDR2 is YFSETQ in the germline V gene. This chain's CDR3 is CASSPVRDILYNEQFF. The CDR3 DNA reads TGCGCCAGCAGCCCGGTCCGGGACATACTATACAATGAGCAGTTCTTC.

In this sample, this clone turned up a few times. The V gene is TRBV28, the J gene TRBJ1-1; D gene ambiguous. Germline CDR1 reads MDHEN; CDR2 reads SYDVKM. CDR3 length equals 15 residues. V lost 4 bases and J lost 1, with 13 bases in between. In DNA form, the CDR3 reads TGTGCCAGCAGTTGGCAGTTGGGCGGGAACACTGAAGCTTTCTTT. It yields the protein CASSWQLGGNTEAFF.

The chain links TRBV30 to TRBJ1-1; unclear D gene. Germline V CDR1 and CDR2: GTSNPN, SVGIG (reference sequence). Deletions cut 3 bases from V and 1 base from J, with 9 bases between. This CDR3 has 13 residues. The CDR3 loop reads CAWRLGRNTEAFF. In DNA, the CDR3 is TGTGCCTGGAGGTTGGGGAGGAACACTGAAGCTTTCTTT.

This sequence joins TRBV5-1 and TRBJ2-1; weak D call: TRBD2 (5 bases). Germline CDR1 SGHRS, CDR2 YFSETQ. V lost 4 bases and J lost 5, with 13 bases in between. This CDR3 spans 14 amino acids. Here the CDR3 reads CASSTGGRDNEQFF. The CDR3 DNA is TGCGCCAGCAGCACTGGAGGTAGGGACAATGAGCAGTTCTTC.

The chain recombines TRBV10-3 with TRBJ2-3; the D is unclear. V lost 4 bases, J lost 0 bases, and 11 bases lay in between. The CDR3 spans 15 residues. CDR1 and CDR2 from the germline V gene are ENHRY and SYGVKD. CDR3 amino acids: CAISGRYSSTDTQYF. The CDR3 DNA sequence: TGTGCCATCAGTGGACGGTATTCTAGCACAGATACGCAGTATTTT.